This T cell receptor beta chain was recorded in a study of blood T cell repertoires in COVID-19. Study-level background: Researchers got acute and convalescent COVID-19 samples from the United States, Italy and Spain.

Per the study methods: Reference gene primer amplification in the assay estimated nucleated cell counts. Profiled with immunoSEQ multiplex PCR; TCRdb holds only in-frame clones, not every one. That table gives V, J and clone size, and the DNA gave D and trimming. This repertoire shows around 90,000 clones, about 81% found once; its top ten account for about 13%. The CDR3 covers 17 residues. Trimming took 3 bases from V and 5 from J; bases not matched to a gene: 10. Germline CDR1 reads SGDLS; CDR2 reads YYNGEE. V and J are TRBV9 and TRBJ2-4, with 11 bases matching TRBD2. The TCR sequence derives from a human donor in a cohort sampled during active COVID-19. The specimen sequenced was peripheral blood. In DNA, the CDR3 is TGTGCCAGCAGCGCGAGCCTAGCGGGGGGACTCCAAAACATTCAGTACTTC. This sequence encodes CASSASLAGGLQNIQYF.